These 30 T cell receptor beta chains were sequenced from one sample in a study of post-analysis software for immune sequencing data (dated by TCRdb to between 2015 and 2016). What the research found in general, with its limitations: A handful of TRBV segments, including TRBV5-6, TRBV5-1 and TRBV20-1, were significantly more frequent in patients than controls.

What these receptors recognize is not known. The protocol used for the library was PCR. Sequencing used an Illumina HiSeq 2500. To reduce PCR and sequencing biases, unique molecular identifiers were built into the TCR beta cDNA libraries. Starting from the raw public reads, TCRdb applied fastp trimming at Q25, assembled clones with MiXCR and retained in-frame beta chains. When rows share a CDR3 protein, they turn into one entry using the most common DNA and genes. A total of roughly 200,000 distinct CDR3 sequences appear in this sample, around 29% of them only once. The leading ten clones occupy approximately 3.6% of the sample. Sequenced: blood. These receptors were obtained from a girl aged 2-17 years with multiple sclerosis.

This clonotype was recorded many times. This chain uses TRBV5-1 with TRBJ1-2, with unresolved D. CDR3 length: 12 residues. Germline V gives CDR1 SGHRS, CDR2 YFSETQ. V lost 3 bases and J 5 bases, leaving 8 bases between the germline ends. This CDR3 reads CASSYDQYGYTF. The CDR3 nucleotides read TGCGCCAGCAGCTACGACCAGTATGGCTACACCTTC.

Turning to this clonotype: A read error may explain this, as a much larger clone is one base away. The chain couples TRBV6-2 or TRBV6-3 to TRBJ2-5; maybe TRBD1 (6 bases). The CDR3 runs to 13 residues. Germline V lookup: CDR1 MNHEY, CDR2 SVGEGT. The V end lost 8 bases, the J end lost 4 bases, and 14 bases lay between the germline ends. The CDR3: CASAFSGAETQYF. In DNA form, the CDR3 reads TGTGCCAGCGCTTTCTCAGGGGCAGAGACCCAGTACTTC.

The V and J genes are TRBV3-1 and TRBJ1-6; no reliable D call. The germline V gene has CDR1 LGHDT and CDR2 YNNKEL (reference sequence). Trimming left V 5 bases short and J 10 bases short, with 21 bases between. The CDR3 covers 16 residues. Written as DNA, the CDR3 is TGTGCCAGCAGCTCCACGGCACGTTTGGCGGGCTCACCCCTCCACTTT. Amino acids: CASSSTARLAGSPLHF. Full variable domain (missing parts from reference TRBV3-1 and TRBJ1-6): DTAVSQTPKYLVTQMGNDKSIKCEQNLGHDTMYWYKQDSKKFLKIMFSYNNKELIINETVPNRFSPKSPDKAHLNLHINSLELGDSAVYFCASSSTARLAGSPLHFGNGTRLTVT.

This clonotype came up many times. CDR3 sequence reads: CASSPMDRTGQYF. As DNA, the CDR3 is TGTGCCAGCAGTCCGATGGACAGAACAGGGCAGTACTTC. The gene calls are TRBV6-5 and TRBJ2-5, with D perhaps matching TRBD1 (6 bases). The germline V and J ends were trimmed by 5 bases and 11 bases, with 18 bases remaining between them. Germline CDR1 MNHEY, CDR2 SVGAGI. The CDR3 contains 13 residues.

The chain combines TRBV29-1 with TRBJ2-1; the match to TRBD1 covers 7 bases. The V gene's germline CDR1 is SQVTM and CDR2 ANQGSEA. CDR3 length: 10 amino acids. J was trimmed by 9 bases and V by 7 bases; bases with no gene match: 3. CDR3 coding DNA: TGCAGCGCCAGGGACAGTGAGCAGTTCTTC. Protein: CSARDSEQFF.

A note on this clonotype: This may arise from a read error, as a much more abundant clone is one base away. The chain joins TRBV7-2 to TRBJ2-5; D may be TRBD1 or TRBD2 (5 bases each). Germline lookup yields CDR1 SGHTA and CDR2 FQGNSA. The CDR3 consists of 14 residues. CDR3 in amino acids: CSSSQSWGQETQYF. The CDR3 nucleotides are TGTTCCAGCAGCCAGAGCTGGGGGCAAGAGACCCAGTACTTC.

The chain recombines TRBV12-3 or TRBV12-4 with TRBJ1-1, with D possibly TRBD1 on 6 matching bases. V lost 10 bases and J lost 1, with 19 bases in between. The CDR3 loop spans 15 amino acids. Here the CDR3 DNA reads TGTGCCAACGGTCTGGGGGCAGGTGCGAACACTGAAGCTTTCTTT. As protein: CANGLGAGANTEAFF.

As DNA, the CDR3 is TGCAGTGCTAGGGGACAGCCGGGCGGCGAAAAACTGTTTTTT. Translated, it gives CSARGQPGGEKLFF. The rearrangement joins TRBV20-1 to TRBJ1-4, with 7 bases that match TRBD1. The junction had 9 bases not matched to a gene; V was cut back by 3 bases and J by 8 bases. CDR3 length: 14 amino acids. Germline V gene lookup returns CDR1 DFQATT and CDR2 SNEGSKA (reference sequence).

This clonotype came up many times. The chain recombines TRBV2 with TRBJ2-5, with D unclear. Germline lookup yields CDR1 SNHLY and CDR2 FYNNEI. The length of the CDR3 is 12 residues. V was clipped by 6 bases and J by 7 bases, with 12 bases between them. The CDR3 nucleotides read TGTGCCAGCAGCGGCTTTGCGTCGACCCAGTACTTC. The encoded protein is CASSGFASTQYF.

To note about this clonotype: Just one base apart from a much larger clone, this may be a read error. The genes are TRBV5-1 and TRBJ2-4; the D gene is possibly TRBD1 (6 bases). The end of the DNA fits TRBJ2-7 better, so the J call may be wrong. From germline, CDR1 is SGHRS and CDR2 YFSETQ. The CDR3 is 14 amino acids. CDR3 region: CACSPGTTGYEQYF. In DNA form, the CDR3 reads TGCGCCTGCAGCCCCGGGACAACTGGCTACGAGCAGTACTTC.

This clonotype occurred a few times. The chain joins TRBV5-4 to TRBJ1-1; no clear D gene. V lost 1 base to trimming and J lost 0 bases, with 7 bases between them. The CDR3 extends over 14 amino acids. Germline lookup yields CDR1 SGHNT and CDR2 YYREEE (reference sequence). In nucleotides, the CDR3 is TGTGCCAGCAGCTTGCCAGGAGTGAACACTGAAGCTTTCTTT. It encodes CASSLPGVNTEAFF.

This clonotype has only one observation. The chain couples TRBV20-1 to TRBJ1-4, with a possible D match to TRBD1 (5 bases). CDR1 and CDR2 from the germline V gene are DFQATT and SNEGSKA (reference sequence). Trimming pared 5 bases from V and 2 bases from J, leaving 15 bases between. The CDR3 runs to 15 residues. The CDR3 is CSASLVHRTNEKLFF. Here the CDR3 DNA reads TGCAGTGCTTCCCTTGTCCACAGGACTAATGAAAAACTGTTTTTT.

There are a few counts of this clonotype. Written as DNA, the CDR3 is TGCAGTGCCCGAAGGGGACTAGGTGGTGATACGCAGTATTTT. Its protein product is CSARRGLGGDTQYF. The chain joins TRBV20-1 to TRBJ2-3; 8 bases fit TRBD2. CDR3 size: 14 residues. V dropped 6 bases and J dropped 6; count of bases not matched to a gene: 11. Germline V gene data show CDR1 as DFQATT and CDR2 as SNEGSKA (reference sequence).

There are many counts of this clonotype. The chain employs TRBV28 and TRBJ2-5, with D unresolved. Germline V gene data show CDR1 as MDHEN and CDR2 as SYDVKM. V lost 6 bases, J lost 2 bases, and 13 bases lay in between. The CDR3 has 14 amino acids. The CDR3 nucleotides are TGTGCCAGCAGACCTTTGGCCCGGCAAGAGACCCAGTACTTC. This gives the protein CASRPLARQETQYF.

On this clonotype: A much bigger clone sits one base away, suggesting this may be a read error. V is TRBV20-1 and J is TRBJ1-4; no definite D call. The V gene's germline CDR1 is DFQATT and CDR2 SNEGSKA (reference sequence). The CDR3 is 11 residues long. V dropped 1 base and J dropped 9 bases, with 6 bases sitting between them. CDR3: CSARGGQKLFF. The CDR3 bases are TGCAGTGCTAGAGGTGGCCAAAAACTGTTTTTT.

The V and J genes are TRBV28 and TRBJ2-7; 9 bases map to TRBD1. The CDR3 runs to 15 residues. CDR1 is MDHEN, CDR2 SYDVKM, per germline. The junction had 7 bases not matched to a gene; V was cut back by 5 bases and J by 2 bases. The CDR3 sequence is CASSTVGTGPYEQYF. Written as DNA, the CDR3 is TGTGCCAGCAGTACAGTCGGGACAGGGCCCTACGAGCAGTACTTC.

The genes are TRBV11-2 and TRBJ1-4; tentative D call: TRBD1 (6 bases). V was cut by 6 bases and J by 7 bases, with 12 bases left in between. The CDR3 totals 13 residues. Germline V gene data show CDR1 as SGHAT and CDR2 as FQNNGV. The CDR3 loop is CASRQGLGEKLFF. The DNA of the CDR3 is TGTGCCAGCAGGCAGGGGCTCGGTGAAAAACTGTTTTTT.

Notes on this clonotype: A much larger clone is a single base away; this may be a read error. The rearrangement links TRBV20-1 to TRBJ1-2; 7 nucleotides match TRBD1. This CDR3 spans 16 amino acids. Germline lookup yields CDR1 DFQATT and CDR2 SNEGSKA (reference sequence). The CDR3 sequence is CGAKGNRDSEYYGYTF. The CDR3 bases are TGCGGTGCTAAGGGAAACCGGGACAGCGAGTATTATGGCTACACCTTC.

This chain uses TRBV10-3 with TRBJ2-5; 9 nucleotides agree with TRBD1. The J call may be wrong; the DNA end is better matched by TRBJ2-7. The CDR3 length is 13 residues. The germline gives CDR1 ENHRY, CDR2 SYGVKD. CDR3 sequence: CAILRDRDNEQYF. The CDR3 coding sequence is TGTGCCATCCTCCGGGACAGGGACAACGAGCAGTACTTC.

V gene TRBV30 combines with J gene TRBJ2-7; possible D gene TRBD2, 6 bases. Trimming cost V 3 bases and J 3 bases, with 12 bases left between them. The V gene's germline CDR1 is GTSNPN and CDR2 SVGIG (reference sequence). This CDR3 spans 13 amino acids. The CDR3 sequence: CAWSPGTFYEQYF. CDR3 nucleotides: TGTGCCTGGAGCCCCGGGACTTTCTACGAGCAGTACTTC.

This clonotype was seen a handful of times. For the CDR3, the DNA is TGCGCCAGCAGCCTTTACCGACTAGCGGGGGGGCCGAGGGGGGCCAACGTCCTGACTTTC. Its protein product is CASSLYRLAGGPRGANVLTF. The chain employs TRBV5-1 and TRBJ2-6; 14 nucleotides align to TRBD2. The trim removed 4 bases at V and 4 bases at J, leaving 13 bases unmatched. CDR1 is SGHRS, CDR2 YFSETQ, per germline. The CDR3 is 20 amino acids.

J is TRBJ1-4 and V is TRBV20-1; D not certain. The CDR3 runs 16 residues. Germline V lookup: CDR1 DFQATT, CDR2 SNEGSKA (reference sequence). V was shortened by 3 bases and J by 1 base, with 15 bases between the two germline ends. The CDR3 region has the DNA TGCAGTGCTAGCTTTGGTGGGAGGCTAACTAATGAAAAACTGTTTTTT. Translating it yields CSASFGGRLTNEKLFF.

The chain is built from TRBV20-1 and TRBJ2-3, with TRBD2 as a possible D gene (6 bases). The CDR3 is 15 residues long. Germline V gene data show CDR1 as DFQATT and CDR2 as SNEGSKA (reference sequence). Between the trimmed V and J ends, which lost 1 base and 5 bases, there was a span of 16 bases. CDR3 region: CSARGSAGWRDTQYF. The CDR3 DNA sequence: TGCAGTGCTAGAGGGTCGGCGGGGTGGAGAGATACGCAGTATTTT.

This clonotype was found many times. The rearrangement joins TRBV9 to TRBJ2-1; D is unresolved. This CDR3 has 16 amino acids. From germline, CDR1 is SGDLS and CDR2 YYNGEE. Trimming took 2 bases from V and 3 from J, leaving 15 bases between them. The CDR3 sequence: CASSVTDRPLYNEQFF. In DNA form, the CDR3 reads TGTGCCAGCAGCGTCACGGACCGACCTCTCTACAATGAGCAGTTCTTC.

Note on this clonotype: A read error may account for a junction end that differs from germline. This chain connects TRBV12-3 or TRBV12-4 to TRBJ2-6, with a weak D call TRBD1 (5 bases). There are 15 residues in the CDR3. The CDR3 loop is CASSPQGSGANVRTF. As DNA, the CDR3 is TGTGCCAGCAGTCCCCAGGGCTCTGGGGCCAACGTCCGGACTTTC.

In its sample, this clonotype was seen a few times. V is TRBV7-9 and J is TRBJ1-4; perhaps TRBD1 as D (5 bases). The CDR3 is 13 residues long. In germline, CDR1 is SEHNR, CDR2 FQNEAQ (reference sequence). The ends were cut back, 10 bases at V and 4 bases at J, with 13 bases in the middle. CDR3 sequence: CATATDLNEKLFF. The CDR3 DNA reads TGTGCCACCGCGACAGACCTTAATGAAAAACTGTTTTTT.

This clonotype was observed at least ten times. The CDR3 DNA is TGCGCCAGCAGCTTAGGGACAGGGGGCTACCACGAGCAGTACTTC. It codes for CASSLGTGGYHEQYF. J is TRBJ2-5 and V is TRBV5-1; 12 bases are shared with TRBD1. The assigned J gene may be wrong: the sequence end matches TRBJ2-7 better. Germline V gene data show CDR1 as SGHRS and CDR2 as YFSETQ. The CDR3 sequence is 15 residues long.

This clonotype was counted between two and nine times. This chain uses TRBV20-1 with TRBJ2-6, with a tentative D call TRBD2 (5 bases). CDR3 length: 15 amino acids. The germline V and J ends were trimmed by 7 bases and 0 bases, with 13 bases remaining between them. CDR1 is DFQATT, CDR2 SNEGSKA, per germline (reference sequence). The CDR3 nucleotides read TGCAGTGGCAAACATAGCGTCTCTGGGGCCAACGTCCTGACTTTC. Its translation is CSGKHSVSGANVLTF.

With respect to this clonotype: This could be a read error, since a much larger clone is one nucleotide away. The chain couples TRBV10-2 to TRBJ2-1; maybe TRBD1 (6 bases). CDR1 is WSHSY, CDR2 SAAADI, per germline. This CDR3 region has 16 residues. Here the CDR3 reads CASSTPEGVSCNEQFF. CDR3 nucleotides: TGCGCCAGCAGTACCCCCGAGGGGGTTTCCTGCAATGAGCAGTTCTTC.

This clonotype was counted at least ten times. The chain uses TRBV12-3 or TRBV12-4 and TRBJ2-4; 10 nucleotides match TRBD2. The CDR3 covers 18 residues. V lost 6 bases to trimming and J lost 3 bases; unmatched junction nucleotides: 14. CDR3 protein: CASSPRLAGVGNKNIQYF. The CDR3 DNA sequence: TGTGCCAGCAGCCCCCGCCTAGCGGGAGTTGGGAACAAAAACATTCAGTACTTC.